The T cell receptor (beta chain) described here comes from a study of blood T cell repertoires in COVID-19. CDR1 and CDR2 from the germline V gene are KGHSH and LQKENI. This CDR3 has 13 amino acids. Trimming stripped 2 bases from V and 8 bases from J, with 7 bases between. Some clones are missing from TCRdb's copy, which holds only in-frame ones; the method was immunoSEQ multiplex PCR. This table has under 200,000 clones, around 77% appearing once. This clonotype was obtained from an older man with active or convalescent COVID-19. Material: peripheral blood. The V and J genes are TRBV18 and TRBJ1-6, with D possibly matching TRBD1 (6 bases). The CDR3 sequence is CASSPWTDSPLHF. The CDR3 DNA reads as TGTGCCAGCTCACCATGGACAGATTCACCCCTCCACTTT. The complete variable domain, with remaining parts taken from reference TRBV18 and TRBJ1-6, reads NAGVMQNPRHLVRRRGQEARLRCSPMKGHSHVYWYRQLPEEGLKFMVYLQKENIIDESGMPKERFSAEFPKEGPSILRIQQVVRGDSAAYFCASSPWTDSPLHFGNGTRLTVT.